Described below is a single TCR beta chain sequence and its context. The assay was immunoSEQ multiplex PCR, and TCRdb's table has in-frame clones only and misses some. The sample includes 95,000 to 100,000 clones, around 90% of them seen just once. The data were obtained in a study of T cell changes during pregnancy in multiple sclerosis. This CDR3 is built from 15 residues. The V and J ends lost 0 bases and 6 bases respectively, with 14 bases between them. In germline, CDR1 is LGHNA, CDR2 YNFKEQ. This sequence was found in a female donor with multiple sclerosis, enrolled in a pregnancy study. This sequence joins TRBV4-2 and TRBJ1-2; D call uncertain. Source: peripheral blood, taken in the second trimester of pregnancy. The CDR3 spells CASSQDGQVHDGYTF. The DNA of the CDR3 is TGTGCCAGCAGCCAAGATGGGCAGGTACACGATGGCTACACCTTC.